This T cell receptor beta chain was documented in a study of shared clonotypes between healthy human individuals. Germline CDR1 reads SNHLY; CDR2 reads FYNNEI. V shed 6 bases, J shed 6 bases, and the junction held 6 bases outside the gene matches. The length of the CDR3 is 14 residues. Method: immunoSEQ multiplex PCR; TCRdb's copy keeps in-frame clones and lacks some. The table lists about 2.4 million clones, around nine tenths of them singletons. The specimen was naive CD4+ T cells sorted from blood. Subset denoted: CD45RA+ positively selected. The TCR sequence derives from a man aged 18 to 30 in good health. The J gene is TRBJ2-2, the V gene TRBV2; TRBD2 matches 8 bases. This CDR3 is CASRVTGGPGELFF. The CDR3 bases are TGTGCCAGCAGGGTCACGGGGGGGCCCGGGGAGCTGTTTTTT.